This record covers a single T cell receptor beta chain. What this receptor recognizes is not known. No much larger clonotype is one base removed from it; base qualities were not supplied. Trimming accounts for 4 bases at V and 4 bases at J, while the number of junction bases matched to no gene is 6. Looking up the germline V gene (reference sequence) yields CDR1 SEHNR and CDR2 FQNEAQ. Inclusive of the bounding cysteine and phenylalanine, the CDR3 is 14 residues long. The CDR3 DNA has 42 bases and is translated from base 1. A second Seattle source provided samples from volunteer blood donors who had recovered from COVID-19. Whole blood was collected in K2EDTA tubes by collaborating institutions according to the institutions' own protocols. For TCRbeta analysis, collaborator samples were shipped as frozen whole blood, as isolated PBMCs, or as DNA extracted from either sample type. The immunoSEQ Assay, a bias-controlled multiplex PCR, was used to amplify TCRbeta CDR3 regions from genomic DNA. Under the source paper's analysis protocol: Within the assay, amplification of reference gene primers was used to estimate how many nucleated cells each sample contained. To quantify the absolute abundance of each unique TCRbeta CDR3 rearrangement, sequence reads were collapsed and filtered. Productive Simpson clonality was computed per sample as the square root of Simpson's diversity index over productive rearrangements. In TCRdb, the immuneACCESS table is reduced to in-frame sequences with V and J assigned. These tables do not hold every clone; where another copy was compared, an unresolved V gene accounts for under half, and the others remain unexplained. That table supplies the V and J calls and clone size; D and trimming were determined from the DNA. Across this sample there are hundreds of thousands of clones, with 88% seen only once. The top ten hold around 2.2% of the sample.

This sample stems from a study of blood T cell repertoires in COVID-19 (dated by TCRdb to 2018 to 2020). Some background on the complete study: The collaborator samples originated in the United States, Italy and Spain and spanned the acute and convalescent phases of COVID-19. The prospective study material was composed of cDNA or gDNA derived from T cells, B-cell-depleted T cells, or PBMCs. Subjects who had been exposed to COVID-19, were actively infected with it, or had recovered from it provided the deeply sampled blood TCRbeta repertoires that made up the dataset. The repertoires were made available in a free public database intended to serve as a resource for research on the immune response to SARS-CoV-2. Samples were obtained from the ongoing ImmuneRACE study (first 160 participants) and from 1,254 subjects provided by 6 global collaborators. A de-identified subject ID, COVID-19 status, age in years and sex were almost always included in the sample metadata. Where available, HLA class I and class II types were taken from metadata supplied by the sample provider and were not determined by assay-based typing.

Findings and caveats that apply to the study as a whole: Clinical and demographic metadata were provided uncurated, with the amount varying by source and participant.

The chain couples TRBV7-9 to TRBJ1-2; TRBD1 fits 7 bases in the junction. This clonotype was sampled from a middle-aged woman who had recovered from COVID-19. Sequenced: peripheral blood. The DNA is as follows: TGTGCCAGCAGCTCAGAACAGGGGACCTATGGCTACACCTTC. It translates to CASSSEQGTYGYTF.